This T cell receptor (beta chain) was identified during a study of blood T cell repertoires in COVID-19. Across the study: Samples of COVID-19 (acute and convalescent) were obtained from the United States, Italy and Spain.

TCRdb's copy holds only in-frame clones and misses some; the assay was immunoSEQ multiplex PCR. The sample yields some 160,000 clones, 65% to 85% seen once. J lost 10 bases, V lost 5 bases, and 15 bases had no gene match. CDR1 is LNHDA and CDR2 is SQIVND in the germline V gene (reference sequence). The CDR3 is made up of 16 amino acids. Sequenced input: peripheral blood. The TCR originated in a woman of 80 years or more with acute or convalescent COVID-19. The chain has TRBV19 and TRBJ2-1; TRBD2 agrees at 9 bases. For the CDR3, the DNA is TGTGCCAGTAGTGCTTCCCGCGCGGGAGGGCCTAGGGAGCAGTTCTTC. This sequence encodes CASSASRAGGPREQFF.